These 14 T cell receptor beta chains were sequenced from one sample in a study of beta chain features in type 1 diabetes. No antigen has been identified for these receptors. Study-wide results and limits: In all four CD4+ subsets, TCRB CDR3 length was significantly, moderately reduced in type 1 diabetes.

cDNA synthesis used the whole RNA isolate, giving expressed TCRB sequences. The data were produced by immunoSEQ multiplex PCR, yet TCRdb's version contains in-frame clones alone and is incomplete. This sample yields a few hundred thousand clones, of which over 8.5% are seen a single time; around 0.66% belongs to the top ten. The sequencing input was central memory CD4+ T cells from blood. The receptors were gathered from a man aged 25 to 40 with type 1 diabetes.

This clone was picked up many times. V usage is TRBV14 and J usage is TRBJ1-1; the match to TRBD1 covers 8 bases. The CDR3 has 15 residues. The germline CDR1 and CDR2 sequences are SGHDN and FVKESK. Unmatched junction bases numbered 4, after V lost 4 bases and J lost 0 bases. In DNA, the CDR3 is TGTGCCAGCAGCCCGTACAGGGGGATGAACACTGAAGCTTTCTTT. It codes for CASSPYRGMNTEAFF.

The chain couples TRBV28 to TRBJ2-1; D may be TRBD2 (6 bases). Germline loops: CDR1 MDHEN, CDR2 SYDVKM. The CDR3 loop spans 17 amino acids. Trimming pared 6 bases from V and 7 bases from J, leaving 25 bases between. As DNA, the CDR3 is TGTGCCAGCAGCCAAAGACCGGGACGGGGGTCGAGGAATGAGCAGTTCTTC. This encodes CASSQRPGRGSRNEQFF.

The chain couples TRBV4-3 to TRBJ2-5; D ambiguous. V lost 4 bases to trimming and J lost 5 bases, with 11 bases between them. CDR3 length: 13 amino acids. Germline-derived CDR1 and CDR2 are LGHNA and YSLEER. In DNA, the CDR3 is TGCGCCAGCAGCCCCAGGAACCGGGAGACCCAGTACTTC. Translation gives CASSPRNRETQYF.

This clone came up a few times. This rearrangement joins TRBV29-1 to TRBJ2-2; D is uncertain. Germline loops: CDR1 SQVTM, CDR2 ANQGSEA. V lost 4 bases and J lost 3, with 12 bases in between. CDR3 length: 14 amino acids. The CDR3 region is CSVGRSVDTGELFF. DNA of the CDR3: TGCAGCGTTGGGCGGTCGGTTGACACCGGGGAGCTGTTTTTT.

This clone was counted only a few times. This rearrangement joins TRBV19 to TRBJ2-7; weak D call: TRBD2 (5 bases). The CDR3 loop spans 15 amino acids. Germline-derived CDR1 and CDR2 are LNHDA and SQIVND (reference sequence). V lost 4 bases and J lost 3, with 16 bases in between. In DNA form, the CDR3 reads TGTGCCAGTAGTAGATCCCCCCTGGGAGTCTACGAGCAGTACTTC. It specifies CASSRSPLGVYEQYF.

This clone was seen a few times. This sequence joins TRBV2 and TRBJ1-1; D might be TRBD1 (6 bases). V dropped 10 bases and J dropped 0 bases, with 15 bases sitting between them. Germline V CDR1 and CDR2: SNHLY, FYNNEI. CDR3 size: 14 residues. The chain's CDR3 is CATRTAILNTEAFF. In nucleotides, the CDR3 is TGTGCCACAAGGACAGCGATTTTGAACACTGAAGCTTTCTTT.

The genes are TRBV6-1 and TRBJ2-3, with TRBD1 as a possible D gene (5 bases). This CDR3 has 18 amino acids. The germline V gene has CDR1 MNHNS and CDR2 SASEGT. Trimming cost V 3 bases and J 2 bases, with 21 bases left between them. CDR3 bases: TGTGCCAGCAGTGATCGAGCGACCAGGGCAGCCGACACAGATACGCAGTATTTT. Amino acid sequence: CASSDRATRAADTDTQYF.

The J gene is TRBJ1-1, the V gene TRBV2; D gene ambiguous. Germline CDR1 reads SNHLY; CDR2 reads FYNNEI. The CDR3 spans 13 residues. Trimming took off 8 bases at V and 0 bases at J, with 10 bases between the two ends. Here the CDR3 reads CASAARVNTEAFF. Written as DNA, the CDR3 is TGTGCCAGCGCGGCGCGGGTGAACACTGAAGCTTTCTTT.

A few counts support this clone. The CDR3 reads CASSPRPETYYEQYF. The DNA of the CDR3 is TGCGCCAGCAGCCCGCGCCCGGAGACCTACTACGAGCAGTACTTC. V and J are TRBV5-1 and TRBJ2-7, with D hard to call. Trimming shortened V by 4 bases and J by 3 bases, and 17 bases separated the two germline ends. The CDR3 sequence is 15 residues long. CDR1 and CDR2 (germline): SGHRS, YFSETQ.

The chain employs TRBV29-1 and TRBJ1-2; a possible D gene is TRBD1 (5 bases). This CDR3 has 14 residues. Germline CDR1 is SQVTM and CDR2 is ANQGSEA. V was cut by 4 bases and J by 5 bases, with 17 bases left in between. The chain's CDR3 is CSVVSTGTLYGYTF. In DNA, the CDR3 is TGCAGCGTTGTTAGCACAGGAACATTGTATGGCTACACCTTC.

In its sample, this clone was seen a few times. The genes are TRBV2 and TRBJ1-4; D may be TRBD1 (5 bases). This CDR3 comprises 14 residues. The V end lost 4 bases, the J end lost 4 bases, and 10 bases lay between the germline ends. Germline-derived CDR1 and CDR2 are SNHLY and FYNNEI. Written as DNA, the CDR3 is TGTGCCAGCAGTGTTGGGACGAGTAATGAAAAACTGTTTTTT. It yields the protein CASSVGTSNEKLFF.

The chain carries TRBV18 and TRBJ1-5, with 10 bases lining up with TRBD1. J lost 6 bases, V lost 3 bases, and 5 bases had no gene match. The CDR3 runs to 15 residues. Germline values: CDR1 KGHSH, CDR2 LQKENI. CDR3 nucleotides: TGTGCCAGCTCACCTACGACAGGGGGCCGTCAGCCCCAGCATTTT. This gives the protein CASSPTTGGRQPQHF. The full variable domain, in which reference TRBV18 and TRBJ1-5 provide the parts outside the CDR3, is NAGVMQNPRHLVRRRGQEARLRCSPMKGHSHVYWYRQLPEEGLKFMVYLQKENIIDESGMPKERFSAEFPKEGPSILRIQQVVRGDSAAYFCASSPTTGGRQPQHFGDGTRLSIL.

This CDR3 is CASSVMGAGSYEQYF. As DNA, the CDR3 is TGTGCCAGCAGCGTAATGGGTGCAGGGTCCTACGAGCAGTACTTC. The J gene is TRBJ2-7, the V gene TRBV9; tentatively, D is TRBD1 (5 bases). The CDR3 extends over 15 amino acids. CDR1 is SGDLS and CDR2 is YYNGEE in the germline V gene. The ends were cut back, 1 base at V and 1 base at J, with 12 bases in the middle.

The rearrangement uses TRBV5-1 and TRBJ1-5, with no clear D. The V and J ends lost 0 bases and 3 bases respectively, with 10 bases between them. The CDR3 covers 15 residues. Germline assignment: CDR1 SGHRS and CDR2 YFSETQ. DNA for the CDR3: TGCGCCAGCAGCTTGGATGGGAACAACAATCAGCCCCAGCATTTT. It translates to CASSLDGNNNQPQHF. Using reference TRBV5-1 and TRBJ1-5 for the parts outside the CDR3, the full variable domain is KAGVTQTPRYLIKTRGQQVTLSCSPISGHRSVSWYQQTPGQGLQFLFEYFSETQRNKGNFPGRFSGRQFSNSRSEMNVSTLELGDSALYLCASSLDGNNNQPQHFGDGTRLSIL.